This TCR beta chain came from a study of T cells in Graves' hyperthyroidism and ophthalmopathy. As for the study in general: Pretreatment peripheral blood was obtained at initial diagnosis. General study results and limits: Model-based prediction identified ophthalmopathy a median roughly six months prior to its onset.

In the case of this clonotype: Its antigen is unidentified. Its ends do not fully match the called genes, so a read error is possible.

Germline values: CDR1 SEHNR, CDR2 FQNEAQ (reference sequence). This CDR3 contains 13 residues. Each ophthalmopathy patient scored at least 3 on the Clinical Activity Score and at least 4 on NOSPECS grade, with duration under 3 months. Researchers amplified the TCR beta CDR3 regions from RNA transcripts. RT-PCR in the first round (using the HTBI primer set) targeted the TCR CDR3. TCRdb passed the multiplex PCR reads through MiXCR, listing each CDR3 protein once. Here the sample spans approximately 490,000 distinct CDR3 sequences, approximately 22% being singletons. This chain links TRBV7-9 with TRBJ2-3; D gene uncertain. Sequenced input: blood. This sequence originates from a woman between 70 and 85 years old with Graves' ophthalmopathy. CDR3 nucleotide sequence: TGCGCCGGCAGCTTAATACGCACAGATACGCAGTATTTT. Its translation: CAGSLIRTDTQYF.